These 28 T cell receptor beta chains were all obtained from the same sample, sequenced in a study of identical twins. Each CDR3 protein is one row after TCRdb ran MiXCR on the 5' RACE reads. The sample lists roughly 280,000 distinct CDR3 sequences, just under 9.5% occurring once. This sample also appeared in a second study, on yellow fever vaccine responses in identical twins.

Input material: CD8+ T cells sorted from blood. These TCRs come from a woman between 18 and 30 years old in good health.

This clonotype was found many times. The chain links TRBV30 to TRBJ2-1, with D perhaps assigned TRBD1 or TRBD2 (5 bases each). Germline V lookup: CDR1 GTSNPN, CDR2 SVGIG (reference sequence). The V end lost 1 base, the J end lost 3 bases, and 13 bases lay between the germline ends. The CDR3 spans 15 residues. Written as DNA, the CDR3 is TGTGCCTGGAGTGATGTGGGGACGGACTACAATGAGCAGTTCTTC. It yields the protein CAWSDVGTDYNEQFF.

Many counts were recorded for this clonotype. The CDR3 DNA follows: TGTGCCAGCGGGGGTACCCCCCTTAACAGCCTCTCCTACAATGAGCAGTTCTTC. This encodes CASGGTPLNSLSYNEQFF. The V and J genes are TRBV12-3 or TRBV12-4 and TRBJ2-1; tentatively, D is TRBD1 or TRBD2 (5 bases each). The CDR3 covers 18 residues. V was clipped by 8 bases and J by 0 bases, with 23 bases between them.

There are a few counts of this clonotype. The rearrangement joins TRBV3-1 to TRBJ2-1; 15 bases match TRBD2. Germline values: CDR1 LGHDT, CDR2 YNNKEL (reference sequence). The junction had 7 bases not matched to a gene; V was cut back by 4 bases and J by 9 bases. This CDR3 has 16 residues. This CDR3 reads CASSPGLAGGLGEQFF. The CDR3 coding sequence is TGTGCCAGCAGCCCTGGACTAGCGGGGGGGCTCGGTGAGCAGTTCTTC.

This chain uses TRBV15 with TRBJ2-7, with D maybe TRBD1 (6 bases). The germline V gene has CDR1 LNHNV and CDR2 YYDKDF (reference sequence). The V gene lost 2 bases and the J gene lost 4 bases, with 12 bases spanning the gap. CDR3 size: 14 residues. This CDR3 reads CATSRSLQGYEQYF. The CDR3 coding sequence is TGTGCCACCAGCAGAAGCCTTCAGGGGTACGAGCAGTACTTC.

This clonotype was detected many times. The V and J genes are TRBV7-9 and TRBJ2-4, with D perhaps TRBD1 (5 bases). The germline CDR1 and CDR2 sequences are SEHNR and FQNEAQ (reference sequence). CDR3 length: 15 residues. Trimming took off 5 bases at V and 5 bases at J, with 16 bases between the two ends. The CDR3 reads CASSTSIGAQNIQYF. CDR3 in DNA: TGTGCCAGCAGCACCTCGATTGGGGCCCAAAACATTCAGTACTTC.

This clonotype showed up just a few times. The genes are TRBV7-6 and TRBJ2-3, with TRBD2 matching over 10 bases. Germline V CDR1 and CDR2: SGHVS, FNYEAQ. CDR3 length: 17 residues. J gave up 3 bases and V 5 bases, and 11 bases lay outside the gene matches. CDR3 coding DNA: TGTGCCAGCAGCCCTTCATTACTAGCGGGATCAACAGATACGCAGTATTTT. Residues: CASSPSLLAGSTDTQYF.

This clonotype showed up just once. The CDR3 DNA is TGTGCCAGCAGGGTAGCGGTCCTTTCCTACAATGAGCAGTTCTTC. Protein sequence: CASRVAVLSYNEQFF. The V gene is TRBV7-2, the J gene TRBJ2-1, with D possibly matching TRBD2 (6 bases). The V gene lost 6 bases and the J gene lost 1 base, with 13 bases spanning the gap. The length of the CDR3 is 15 residues. Germline V gives CDR1 SGHTA, CDR2 FQGNSA.

In its sample, this clonotype was seen many times. Its ends do not fully match the called genes, so a read error is possible. This rearrangement joins TRBV4-3 to TRBJ2-7; TRBD2 might be the D (6 bases). The CDR3 covers 13 residues. Germline V gives CDR1 LGHNA, CDR2 YSLEER. CDR3 region: CASSQEGSYEQYF. In DNA, the CDR3 is TGTGCCAGCAGCCAGGAGGGTTCCTACGAGCAGTACTTC.

CDR3 in DNA: TGTGCCAGCAGCGAGGGGGGGGGCGCGCCCCAAGAGACCCAGTACTTC. Translating it yields CASSEGGGAPQETQYF. This chain connects TRBV9 to TRBJ2-5, with D possibly TRBD2 on 7 matching bases. CDR3 length: 16 amino acids. The germline V gene encodes CDR1 SGDLS and CDR2 YYNGEE. Trimming left V 3 bases short and J 1 base short, with 16 bases between.

This sequence joins TRBV4-3 and TRBJ2-3, with 8 bases identical to TRBD1. Germline trimming cut 4 bases from V and 2 bases from J; bases unmatched to any gene: 8. Germline V gene data show CDR1 as LGHNA and CDR2 as YSLEER. The CDR3 is 16 residues long. The CDR3 sequence is CASSPADRGLTDTQYF. Written as DNA, the CDR3 is TGCGCCAGCAGCCCCGCCGACAGGGGCCTCACAGATACGCAGTATTTT.

The chain uses TRBV30 and TRBJ2-2; the match to TRBD1 covers 11 bases. CDR1 GTSNPN and CDR2 SVGIG come from the germline V gene (reference sequence). The CDR3 contains 14 residues. The junction had 0 bases not matched to a gene; V was cut back by 0 bases and J by 6 bases. CDR3 coding DNA: TGTGCCTGGAGTGTGGGACAGGGGGCCGGGGAGCTGTTTTTT. Its protein is CAWSVGQGAGELFF.

The gene calls are TRBV7-2 and TRBJ2-1; a weak D match, TRBD2 (5 bases). Looked up from germline, CDR1 is SGHTA and CDR2 is FQGNSA. The CDR3 sequence is 18 residues long. With 0 bases removed from V and 0 bases from J, the gap between germline ends came to 15 bases. The CDR3 protein is CASSLALEGTISYNEQFF. For the CDR3, the DNA is TGTGCCAGCAGCTTAGCGCTCGAGGGAACGATCTCCTACAATGAGCAGTTCTTC. Using reference TRBV7-2 and TRBJ2-1 for the parts outside the CDR3, the full variable domain is GAGVSQSPSNKVTEKGKDVELRCDPISGHTALYWYRQSLGQGLEFLIYFQGNSAPDKSGLPSDRFSAERTGGSVSTLTIQRTQQEDSAVYLCASSLALEGTISYNEQFFGPGTRLTVL.

This clonotype has at least ten counts. V usage is TRBV28 and J usage is TRBJ2-1; TRBD2 matches at 14 bases. Germline CDR1 reads MDHEN; CDR2 reads SYDVKM. The CDR3 is 19 residues long. J gave up 2 bases and V 7 bases, and 13 bases lay outside the gene matches. The CDR3 sequence is CASTSVRLAGGPAYNEQFF. In nucleotides, the CDR3 is TGTGCCAGCACCTCCGTGCGACTAGCGGGAGGGCCGGCCTACAATGAGCAGTTCTTC.

This clonotype was seen at least ten times. The chain recombines TRBV29-1 with TRBJ2-3; D is perhaps TRBD2 (5 bases). Trimming left V 5 bases short and J 0 bases short, with 9 bases between. Per the germline V gene, CDR1 is SQVTM and CDR2 is ANQGSEA. This CDR3 is 13 amino acids long. This CDR3 reads CSVLGGSTDTQYF. CDR3 coding DNA: TGCAGCGTTCTTGGAGGCAGCACAGATACGCAGTATTTT.

V usage is TRBV29-1 and J usage is TRBJ1-4; D unresolved. V shed 6 bases and J shed 8 bases, with 16 bases lying between them. Germline-derived CDR1 and CDR2 are SQVTM and ANQGSEA. This CDR3 comprises 13 residues. The CDR3 bases are TGCAGCGTAAGGAGTGAGGAGGGCGAAAAACTGTTTTTT. Encoded protein: CSVRSEEGEKLFF.

The chain carries TRBV19 and TRBJ1-2; no clear D. The V gene's germline CDR1 is LNHDA and CDR2 SQIVND (reference sequence). The CDR3 totals 13 residues. The V gene lost 3 bases and the J gene lost 3 bases, with 8 bases spanning the gap. CDR3 region: CASSISSYYGYTF. The CDR3 DNA reads TGTGCCAGTAGTATTTCCAGTTACTATGGCTACACCTTC.

The sample holds many counts of this clonotype. The CDR3, as DNA: TGTGCCAGCAGTTCCCTAGCGGATCTTTCCTACGAGCAGTACTTC. Its protein product is CASSSLADLSYEQYF. The chain recombines TRBV6-2 or TRBV6-3 with TRBJ2-7; 7 positions match TRBD2. Trimming removed 4 bases from V and 1 base from J; junction bases left unmatched: 7. The CDR3 is 15 amino acids. Germline V gene lookup returns CDR1 MNHEY and CDR2 SVGEGT.

This clonotype was observed a few times. The CDR3 DNA reads as TGTGCCAGCAGCTTAGCCGCAAAAGAGACCCAGTACTTC. Translated, it gives CASSLAAKETQYF. The V call is TRBV7-9, the J call TRBJ2-5; D uncertain. The CDR3 has 13 amino acids. Germline V CDR1 and CDR2: SEHNR, FQNEAQ (reference sequence). Trimming took off 0 bases at V and 3 bases at J, with 5 bases between the two ends.

This clonotype was seen repeatedly, ten times or more. V is TRBV29-1 and J is TRBJ1-2; 7 bases match TRBD1. Unmatched junction bases numbered 2, after V lost 5 bases and J lost 5 bases. CDR1 is SQVTM, CDR2 ANQGSEA, per germline. CDR3 length: 11 amino acids. DNA of the CDR3: TGCAGCGTTCCAGGGGGTTATGGCTACACCTTC. Translated, it gives CSVPGGYGYTF.

This clonotype has just a few counts. This chain connects TRBV3-1 to TRBJ2-7; D gene unclear. Germline loops: CDR1 LGHDT, CDR2 YNNKEL (reference sequence). This CDR3 spans 14 amino acids. V lost 8 bases and J 0 bases, leaving 14 bases between the germline ends. DNA of the CDR3: TGTGCCAGCCAGGACGGGTCTTTCTCCTACGAGCAGTACTTC. Translated, it gives CASQDGSFSYEQYF.

This clonotype was detected many times. V gene TRBV20-1 combines with J gene TRBJ1-5; no definite D call. Deletions cut 3 bases from V and 5 bases from J, with 17 bases between. This CDR3 spans 15 amino acids. CDR1 and CDR2 (germline): DFQATT, SNEGSKA (reference sequence). The CDR3 DNA follows: TGCAGTGCTAGTCCCGGGTCAGCCTCCTATCAGCCCCAGCATTTT. It yields the protein CSASPGSASYQPQHF.

This clonotype was observed at least ten times. The chain has TRBV4-3 and TRBJ2-1; D is uncertain. This CDR3 has 12 amino acids. V was trimmed by 2 bases and J by 5 bases, leaving 4 bases between them. Looked up from germline, CDR1 is LGHNA and CDR2 is YSLEER. The CDR3 loop reads CASSQYDNEQFF. For the CDR3, the DNA is TGCGCCAGCAGCCAATATGACAATGAGCAGTTCTTC.

This clonotype was counted only a few times. This chain links TRBV28 with TRBJ2-7; the match to TRBD2 covers 8 bases. The CDR3 covers 15 residues. Trimming cost V 0 bases and J 3 bases; bases outside gene matches: 4. Germline V gives CDR1 MDHEN, CDR2 SYDVKM. Written as DNA, the CDR3 is TGTGCCAGCAGTTTATGGCGGGGGGAACTCTACGAGCAGTACTTC. This translates into CASSLWRGELYEQYF. Supplemented by reference TRBV28 and TRBJ2-7, the full variable domain reads DVKVTQSSRYLVKRTGEKVFLECVQDMDHENMFWYRQDPGLGLRLIYFSYDVKMKEKGDIPEGYSVSREKKERFSLILESASTNQTSMYLCASSLWRGELYEQYFGPGTRLTVT.

The genes are TRBV2 and TRBJ2-3, with D possibly called TRBD1 or TRBD2 (5 bases each). Germline values: CDR1 SNHLY, CDR2 FYNNEI. This CDR3 has 13 residues. Deletions cut 11 bases from V and 5 bases from J, with 17 bases between. Written as DNA, the CDR3 is TGTGCCCTCCGGGGACCCGCGTTAGATACGCAGTATTTT. Its translation is CALRGPALDTQYF.

This clonotype has ten or more counts. The chain carries TRBV11-2 and TRBJ1-4; no reliable D call. The germline CDR1 and CDR2 sequences are SGHAT and FQNNGV. V was pared by 5 bases and J by 7 bases, with 17 bases between. The CDR3 consists of 15 residues. CDR3 loop: CASSPEGIRGEKLFF. The CDR3, as DNA: TGTGCCAGCAGCCCGGAAGGGATTCGAGGTGAAAAACTGTTTTTT.

This rearrangement joins TRBV20-1 to TRBJ1-5; tentative D call: TRBD1 (6 bases). Trimming left V 6 bases short and J 5 bases short, with 17 bases between. From germline, CDR1 is DFQATT and CDR2 SNEGSKA (reference sequence). This CDR3 has 14 residues. DNA for the CDR3: TGCAGTGCCCCCGGGTGGTCAGGGGATCAGCCCCAGCATTTT. Translated: CSAPGWSGDQPQHF.

In its sample, this clonotype was seen a few times. V is TRBV6-5 and J is TRBJ2-1; unclear D gene. Germline V gives CDR1 MNHEY, CDR2 SVGAGI. The CDR3 runs 13 residues. The V end lost 3 bases, the J end lost 6 bases, and 9 bases lay between the germline ends. This chain's CDR3 is CASSYSRSNEQFF. The CDR3 nucleotides are TGTGCCAGCAGTTATAGTAGGTCCAATGAGCAGTTCTTC.

This clonotype was picked up many times. V usage is TRBV28 and J usage is TRBJ2-1; TRBD1 agrees at 11 bases. V lost 2 bases, J lost 8 bases, and 8 bases stayed unmatched. The CDR3 is made up of 16 amino acids. CDR1 is MDHEN, CDR2 SYDVKM, per germline. The CDR3 DNA sequence: TGTGCCAGCAGTTTAATACCGGGACAGGGGGAGGATGAGCAGTTCTTC. This translates into CASSLIPGQGEDEQFF.